The 7 T cell receptor beta chains in this list originate from one sample, sequenced in a study of T cells in localized non-small cell lung cancer. Sequenced by immunoSEQ multiplex PCR; TCRdb stores in-frame clones only, minus some. Of tens of thousands of clones listed, about 87% are singletons. The input for sequencing was PBMCs, taken before any cancer treatment. The source is a female donor with stage II lung adenocarcinoma.

CDR3 protein: CSVRIDEQYF. The DNA of the CDR3 is TGCAGCGTTAGAATCGACGAGCAGTACTTC. This sequence joins TRBV29-1 and TRBJ2-7; D uncertain. V lost 5 bases and J 5 bases, leaving 7 bases between the germline ends. The germline V gene has CDR1 SQVTM and CDR2 ANQGSEA. The CDR3 runs to 10 residues.

CDR3 coding DNA: TGTGCCAGCACCTCCTGGGACGGGAACACTGAAGCTTTCTTT. It yields the protein CASTSWDGNTEAFF. The chain links TRBV27 to TRBJ1-1, with a tentative D call TRBD1 (5 bases). CDR3 size: 14 residues. The germline V gene has CDR1 MNHEY and CDR2 SMNVEV (reference sequence). V was trimmed by 7 bases and J by 1 base, leaving 13 bases between them.

This chain joins TRBV4-1 and TRBJ1-4, with D uncertain. Trimming took off 4 bases at V and 5 bases at J, with 17 bases between the two ends. This CDR3 comprises 16 residues. CDR1 and CDR2 (germline): MGHRA, YSYEKL. The CDR3 protein is CASSPKIGTPNEKLFF. CDR3 bases: TGCGCCAGCAGCCCCAAGATCGGAACACCGAATGAAAAACTGTTTTTT.

The chain recombines TRBV11-1 with TRBJ2-3; no reliable D call. Trimming stripped 2 bases from V and 0 bases from J, with 12 bases between. CDR3 length: 16 residues. CDR1 is SGHAT, CDR2 FQDESV, per germline (reference sequence). CDR3 DNA: TGTGCCAGCAGCTTAAGGCTATCTTCTAGCACAGATACGCAGTATTTT. The encoded protein is CASSLRLSSSTDTQYF.

V usage is TRBV6-5 and J usage is TRBJ2-5, with TRBD1 as a possible D gene (5 bases). This CDR3 has 13 residues. Germline V gene lookup returns CDR1 MNHEY and CDR2 SVGAGI. Deletions cut 0 bases from V and 6 bases from J, with 8 bases between. The CDR3 loop is CASSYSGQQTQYF. For the CDR3, the DNA is TGTGCCAGCAGTTACTCGGGGCAGCAGACCCAGTACTTC.

The chain carries TRBV7-9 and TRBJ1-3; no firm D call. Trimming took off 11 bases at V and 0 bases at J, with 11 bases between the two ends. This CDR3 has 13 amino acids. Germline V lookup: CDR1 SEHNR, CDR2 FQNEAQ (reference sequence). Here the CDR3 reads CAPGLFSGNTIYF. The CDR3 region has the DNA TGTGCCCCAGGCCTGTTCTCTGGAAACACCATATATTTT. Drawing the rest from reference TRBV7-9 and TRBJ1-3, the complete variable domain is DTGVSQNPRHKITKRGQNVTFRCDPISEHNRLYWYRQTLGQGPEFLTYFQNEAQLEKSRLLSDRFSAERPKGSFSTLEIQRTEQGDSAMYLCAPGLFSGNTIYFGEGSWLTVV.

CDR3 in DNA: TGTGCCAGCAGCTCCGGGACTAGCGGCTTTACGGATACGCAGTATTTT. It encodes CASSSGTSGFTDTQYF. V and J are TRBV7-3 and TRBJ2-3, with 11 bases matching TRBD2. Germline CDR1 and CDR2: SGHTA and FQGTGA. There are 16 residues in the CDR3. Trimming at V came to 4 bases and at J to 6 bases, leaving 9 bases not matched to a gene.